Only a few counts were recorded for the clone carrying this TCR beta chain. The antigen is not known. PCR amplification relied on 60 Vbeta primers (plus 13 Jbeta primers). Generated by immunoSEQ multiplex PCR, the TCRdb table keeps only in-frame clones and is missing some. The sample consists of some 74,000 clones, 65% to 70% of them appearing once. The data are from a study of cytomegalovirus exposure and HLA in healthy donors. Study observations and caveats: Beyond CMV serostatus, there was no information to go on about immune exposure. According to reports, the classifier identified cytomegalovirus status with high specificity and sensitivity. Some highly shared sequence variants likely arose as a pipeline artifact. Reportedly, TCR beta sequences accurately predicted HLA-A and HLA-B alleles in most subjects.

Trimming left V 0 bases short and J 8 bases short, with 16 bases between. The germline V gene encodes CDR1 PRHDT and CDR2 FYEKMQ (reference sequence). The CDR3 has 15 amino acids. The sample consisted of PBMCs. The chain carries TRBV13 and TRBJ1-2; perhaps TRBD1 as D (5 bases). This clonotype was obtained from a middle-aged man in good health and CMV-seropositive. The CDR3 is CASSLGTGGTGGYTF. The CDR3 DNA follows: TGTGCCAGCAGCTTAGGGACGGGGGGAACAGGAGGCTACACCTTC.